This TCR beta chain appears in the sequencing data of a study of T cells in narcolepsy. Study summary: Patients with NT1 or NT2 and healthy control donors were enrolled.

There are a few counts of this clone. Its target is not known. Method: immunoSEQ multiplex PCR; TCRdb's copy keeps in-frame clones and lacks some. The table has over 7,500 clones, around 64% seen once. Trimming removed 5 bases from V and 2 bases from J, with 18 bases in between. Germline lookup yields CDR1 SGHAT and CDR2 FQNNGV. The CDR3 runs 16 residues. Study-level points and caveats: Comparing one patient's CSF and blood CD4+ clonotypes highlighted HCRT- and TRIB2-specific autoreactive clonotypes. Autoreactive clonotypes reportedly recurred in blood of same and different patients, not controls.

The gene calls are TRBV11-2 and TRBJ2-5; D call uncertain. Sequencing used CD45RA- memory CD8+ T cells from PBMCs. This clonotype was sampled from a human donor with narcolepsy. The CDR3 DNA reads TGTGCCAGCAGCCACAATCAAGACTCAAAACAAGAGACCCAGTACTTC. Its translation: CASSHNQDSKQETQYF.